The clone carrying this T cell receptor (beta chain) was seen a handful of times. Antigen specificity is unknown. Library preparation for TCR beta used quantitative 5'-RACE with molecular barcodes. TCRdb reprocessed the 5' RACE reads with MiXCR, giving one entry per CDR3 protein. Of 250,000 to 400,000 distinct CDR3 sequences in the sample, 9.5% to 13% are singletons; the top ten hold around 8.4%. This sample stems from a study of CD8 T cells in ankylosing spondylitis. V shed 2 bases and J 5 bases; nucleotides not matched to a gene: 3. The CDR3 covers 14 residues. Whole-study results and caveats: A CD8+ phenotype characterized the disease-linked clones, which were relatively rare in peripheral blood.

The TCR sequence derives from a female donor with ankylosing spondylitis or in good health (not recorded which). This rearrangement joins TRBV12-3 or TRBV12-4 to TRBJ1-5; 7 positions match TRBD1. Sequencing was carried out using blood, either unsorted or a sorted T cell fraction (not recorded which). The CDR3 nucleotides are TGTGCCAGCAGTTTATTAGGGGGCGATCAGCCCCAGCATTTT. It specifies CASSLLGGDQPQHF.